The TCR beta chain under discussion was sequenced for a study of T cell responses to AZD1222 COVID-19 vaccine. Study results and limitations: Among AZD1222 vaccinees, only six or seven were seropositive at baseline. Females outnumbered males among donors, who were mostly white British; clonal diversity was possibly underestimated. Recipients of two AZD1222 doses showed rising Spike-specific TCR breadth and depth.

Remarks on this clone: The antigen is not known.

CDR1 is SGDLS and CDR2 is YYNGEE in the germline V gene. The CDR3 runs 15 residues. V lost 0 bases, J lost 4 bases, and 5 bases stayed unmatched. TCRdb keeps only in-frame clones here, not all; method: immunoSEQ multiplex PCR. The data contain some 100,000 clones, less than 90% of them seen just once; the ten biggest clones take up roughly a sixth. The receptor's source is an adult in good health. The sequenced sample was peripheral blood, obtained on day 0 of AZD1222 vaccination. This chain connects TRBV9 to TRBJ2-7; 9 nucleotides agree with TRBD2. The CDR3 sequence: CASSVDLAGFYEQYF. The CDR3, as DNA: TGTGCCAGCAGCGTAGATCTAGCGGGATTTTACGAGCAGTACTTC.